This is a list of T cell receptor beta chains from one sample in a study of tumor T cells in aggressive B-cell lymphoma. Assay used: immunoSEQ multiplex PCR; TCRdb lists only in-frame clones, some missing. This sample has about 2,400 clones; over 65% occur once, and the top ten carry roughly 4%. Sequencing was done on a sample of tumor tissue. The source of these receptors is an adult with diffuse large B cell lymphoma. The CDR3 runs from the conserved cysteine through the conserved F or W. The D gene is left open where the match is weak. Only part of the rows carry a size: once, few, many, or a class if the clone is expanded.

j_gene	v_gene	abundance	d_gene	CDR3nt	CDR3aa
TRBJ2-3	TRBV19	.	.	TGTGCCAGTAGGCTACAGGGCACAGATACGCAGTATTTT	CASRLQGTDTQYF
TRBJ2-3	TRBV18	few	TRBD2	TGTGCCAGCTCACCACGGACTAGCGGGAGCACAGATACGCAGTATTTT	CASSPRTSGSTDTQYF
TRBJ2-1	TRBV11-2	.	.	TGTGCCAGCAGCTTAGGGGCCGAGGAGCAGTTCTTC	CASSLGAEEQFF
TRBJ2-1	TRBV11-2	.	.	TGTGCCAGCCGCGTAAATTACAATGAGCAGTTCTTC	CASRVNYNEQFF
TRBJ2-3	TRBV18	.	TRBD2	TGTGCCAGCTCACCACTGGCGGGAGGGACAGATACGCAGTATTTT	CASSPLAGGTDTQYF
TRBJ1-1	TRBV28	once	.	TGTGCCAGCGGTAGGGGGACTGAAGCTTTCTTT	CASGRGTEAFF
TRBJ2-2	TRBV14	.	TRBD2	TGTGCCAGCAGCCAAGTGGGGGGGGTACCCGGGGAGCTGTTTTTT	CASSQVGGVPGELFF
TRBJ2-1	TRBV9	.	TRBD2	TGTGCCAGCAGCGTAGGGCTAGCGGGAAAGAATGAGCAGTTCTTC	CASSVGLAGKNEQFF
TRBJ1-5	TRBV2	.	TRBD1	TGTGCCATCGGACAGGGTGCACAGCCCCAGCATTTT	CAIGQGAQPQHF
TRBJ2-3	TRBV5-1	.	.	TGCGCCAGCAGCTTCAACACAGATACGCAGTATTTT	CASSFNTDTQYF
TRBJ1-1	TRBV4-1	.	.	TGCGCCAGCAGCCATGGGCTAACGGGACACCGGAACACTGAAGCTTTCTTT	CASSHGLTGHRNTEAFF
TRBJ2-1	TRBV19	.	TRBD2	TGTGCCAGTAGTAAGGGACTAGCGGGAATCATGGAGTTCTTC	CASSKGLAGIMEFF
TRBJ1-5	TRBV6-6	.	.	TGTGCCAGCAGTCACGGGGGGAATCAGCCCCAGCATTTT	CASSHGGNQPQHF
TRBJ1-2	TRBV28	.	.	TGTGCCAGCCGCCGGGACACCTATGGCTACACCTTC	CASRRDTYGYTF
TRBJ2-5	TRBV5-4	.	.	TGTGCCAGCAGCTTGGCTTTGGGCAGACAAGAGACCCAGTACTTC	CASSLALGRQETQYF
TRBJ2-1	TRBV18	.	.	TGTGCCAGCTCACTCGCGATGATGCAGTTCTTC	CASSLAMMQFF
TRBJ1-1	TRBV5-1	.	TRBD1	TGCGCCAGCAGCCTTTGGACAGGGGGCACCGGGGCGTTTTTCTTT	CASSLWTGGTGAFFF
TRBJ1-3	TRBV7-9	.	.	TGTGCCAGCAGCTTAGGCGGTTCTCAAACTGGAAACACCATATATTTT	CASSLGGSQTGNTIYF
TRBJ2-1	TRBV25-1	few	TRBD2	TGTGCCAGCAGTGACTCTCCAACTAGCGGGAGCTACTACAATGAGCAGTTCTTC	CASSDSPTSGSYYNEQFF